This T cell receptor beta chain was found in a study of T cell repertoires in cytomegalovirus infection. The overall study: Public TCR beta signatures were indicative of both CMV infection and a matching HLA type.

Each CDR3 protein is one row after TCRdb ran MiXCR on the reads. The profile shows 140,000 to 150,000 distinct CDR3 sequences, about 32% of them singletons. As to this clonotype: Its cognate antigen is unknown.

Per the germline V gene, CDR1 is MNHNY and CDR2 is SVGAGI (reference sequence). The ends were cut back, 2 bases at V and 0 bases at J, with 11 bases in the middle. The CDR3 loop spans 16 amino acids. The sample was CD8+ T cells from cultured PBMCs, taken from culture after CMV antigen stimulation. The TCR comes from a human donor in good health (CMV status not recorded). Some clones in this sample may be carry-over from other donors' samples. V is TRBV6-6 and J is TRBJ1-3, with D possibly TRBD1 on 5 matching bases. The CDR3 loop reads CASSYGGSYSGNTIYF. CDR3 sequence (DNA): TGTGCCAGCAGTTACGGGGGGTCCTACTCTGGAAACACCATATATTTT.